These 20 T cell receptor beta chains share one sample of origin, sequenced in a study of T-cell reconstitution after alpha-beta-depleted transplantation in children. Unique molecular identifiers were used to barcode this TCRbeta library. A single record per CDR3 protein comes from TCRdb applying MiXCR to the PCR reads. The table has 600,000 to 700,000 distinct CDR3 sequences, approximately 17% seen once; the top ten hold approximately 1%. The sample consisted of PBMCs from the stem cell graft donor, taken from the stem cell graft. The receptors were sampled from a human donor who donated a stem cell graft to a child with acute myeloid leukemia.

This clonotype was observed a handful of times. The chain couples TRBV6-1 to TRBJ2-3; D is possibly TRBD1 (6 bases). Trimming removed 7 bases from V and 2 bases from J, with 19 bases in between. In germline, CDR1 is MNHNS, CDR2 SASEGT. The CDR3 extends over 16 amino acids. This chain's CDR3 is CASTLDRWLPTDTQYF. The DNA of the CDR3 is TGTGCCAGCACCCTAGACAGGTGGCTCCCCACAGATACGCAGTATTTT.

This clonotype occurred many times. The CDR3 DNA is TGTGCCAGCAGTTTGGAGGTAGTCGGCGAGCAGTACTTC. Translated, it gives CASSLEVVGEQYF. This chain joins TRBV12-3 or TRBV12-4 and TRBJ2-7, with D possibly TRBD2 on 5 matching bases. V lost 3 bases to trimming and J lost 6 bases, with 12 bases between them. The CDR3 covers 13 residues.

The chain is built from TRBV11-2 and TRBJ1-1; D gene unclear. Germline CDR1 reads SGHAT; CDR2 reads FQNNGV. The ends were cut back, 5 bases at V and 5 bases at J, with 9 bases in the middle. This CDR3 contains 12 residues. The CDR3 DNA reads as TGTGCCAGCAGCCACGGGGTTACTGAAGCTTTCTTT. Amino acid sequence: CASSHGVTEAFF.

This clonotype was seen repeatedly, ten times or more. The chain links TRBV5-1 to TRBJ2-3; maybe TRBD1 (7 bases). The CDR3 is 16 amino acids. V lost 4 bases to trimming and J lost 1 base, with 16 bases between them. In germline, CDR1 is SGHRS, CDR2 YFSETQ. The CDR3 DNA reads as TGCGCCAGCAGCCTACAGGGGACTGCTCGCACAGATACGCAGTATTTT. This encodes CASSLQGTARTDTQYF.

This clonotype was detected ten times or more. This rearrangement joins TRBV20-1 to TRBJ2-1; 15 nucleotides align to TRBD2. With 0 bases clipped from V and 7 bases from J, the junction kept 10 bases outside the gene matches. In germline, CDR1 is DFQATT, CDR2 SNEGSKA (reference sequence). This CDR3 is 18 amino acids long. The CDR3 region is CSARDQGGLAGGLNEQFF. The CDR3 DNA follows: TGCAGTGCTAGAGATCAAGGGGGACTAGCGGGGGGACTAAATGAGCAGTTCTTC.

This chain links TRBV27 with TRBJ2-7; tentatively, D is TRBD1 (5 bases). V was cut by 5 bases and J by 4 bases, with 21 bases left in between. The CDR3 is 16 amino acids. The germline V gene has CDR1 MNHEY and CDR2 SMNVEV (reference sequence). DNA for the CDR3: TGTGCCAGCAGTCTAATGCCTGTCAGGGATCCATACGAGCAGTACTTC. Its translation is CASSLMPVRDPYEQYF.

There are a few counts of this clonotype. The V gene is TRBV12-3 or TRBV12-4, the J gene TRBJ1-4, with TRBD1 matching over 7 bases. Trimming removed 3 bases from V and 10 bases from J; junction bases left unmatched: 11. The CDR3 length is 15 residues. The CDR3 loop is CASSLGQRGVGKLFF. The CDR3 nucleotides are TGTGCCAGCAGTTTGGGACAGAGAGGAGTTGGAAAACTGTTTTTT.

J is TRBJ1-2 and V is TRBV21-1; TRBD1, the D gene given by the table, was not confirmed from the DNA. TRBV21-1 is assigned pseudogene status. The CDR3 consists of 17 residues. CDR3: CASSFGDTGGCHYGYTF. CDR3 DNA: TGTGCCAGCAGCTTTGGGGACACGGGTGGGTGCCACTATGGCTACACCTTC.

The rearrangement links TRBV5-1 to TRBJ2-5, with D possibly being TRBD1 or TRBD2 (6 bases each). This CDR3 comprises 15 residues. Per germline, CDR1 SGHRS and CDR2 YFSETQ. V gave up 0 bases and J gave up 0 bases, with 9 bases separating them. This CDR3 is CASSLAGGNQETQYF. For the CDR3, the DNA is TGCGCCAGCAGCTTGGCCGGGGGCAACCAAGAGACCCAGTACTTC.

This chain connects TRBV12-3 or TRBV12-4 to TRBJ1-1; D is unresolved. V was clipped by 5 bases and J by 11 bases, with 15 bases between them. The CDR3 loop spans 12 amino acids. CDR3 loop: CASSPLTGEAFF. The CDR3 nucleotides read TGTGCCAGCAGTCCCTTAACCGGGGAGGCTTTCTTT.

This clonotype was counted only a few times. The gene calls are TRBV5-1 and TRBJ2-3; perhaps TRBD1 as D (7 bases). The germline V gene has CDR1 SGHRS and CDR2 YFSETQ. Trimming shortened V by 6 bases and J by 2 bases, and 16 bases separated the two germline ends. The CDR3 totals 15 residues. The DNA of the CDR3 is TGCGCCAGCATCCAGGGGGGTCACAACACAGATACGCAGTATTTT. Amino acids: CASIQGGHNTDTQYF.

Ten or more counts support this clonotype. This chain joins TRBV2 and TRBJ2-7, with 7 bases aligning to TRBD1. The CDR3 covers 13 residues. V shed 7 bases and J 4 bases; nucleotides not matched to a gene: 7. Germline assignment: CDR1 SNHLY and CDR2 FYNNEI. The DNA for the CDR3 is TGTGCCAGCAAAGGGACAGAAAATTACGAGCAGTACGTC. Translation gives CASKGTENYEQYV.

This chain joins TRBV6-2 or TRBV6-3 and TRBJ2-3; D gene unclear. V was cut by 7 bases and J by 0 bases, with 8 bases left in between. This CDR3 is built from 13 residues. Germline assignment: CDR1 MNHEY and CDR2 SVGEGT. CDR3 in DNA: TGTGCCAGCACACGGAGAAGCACAGATACGCAGTATTTT. It translates to CASTRRSTDTQYF.

This clonotype turned up a few times. The V and J genes are TRBV29-1 and TRBJ2-7; 9 bases align to TRBD1. The CDR3 spans 15 residues. Germline V gene lookup returns CDR1 SQVTM and CDR2 ANQGSEA. J gave up 1 base and V 3 bases, and 7 bases lay outside the gene matches. The CDR3 DNA sequence: TGCAGCGTTGATTCGGGACAGGGTTGGTCCTACGAGCAGTACTTC. Translating it yields CSVDSGQGWSYEQYF.

In its sample, this clonotype was seen many times. CDR3 nucleotide sequence: TGCAGCGTTGAAGATCGGGACAGCTCCTACAATGAGCAGTTCTTC. Its translation: CSVEDRDSSYNEQFF. This chain connects TRBV29-1 to TRBJ2-1, with 7 bases matching TRBD1. V shed 0 bases and J 0 bases; nucleotides not matched to a gene: 2. Per germline, CDR1 SQVTM and CDR2 ANQGSEA. This CDR3 contains 15 residues.

This clonotype was counted only a few times. J is TRBJ1-1 and V is TRBV12-3 or TRBV12-4, with a possible D match to TRBD1 (5 bases). The germline V and J ends were trimmed by 10 bases and 7 bases, with 13 bases remaining between them. This CDR3 comprises 11 residues. CDR3 sequence (DNA): TGTGCCACGGGGGGAGCCCATGAAGCTTTCTTT. Amino acids: CATGGAHEAFF.

This sequence joins TRBV4-1 and TRBJ2-1, with 9 positions matching TRBD1. The CDR3 has 15 amino acids. The junction had 4 bases not matched to a gene; V was cut back by 4 bases and J by 3 bases. In germline, CDR1 is MGHRA, CDR2 YSYEKL. CDR3 loop: CASSRGQGGYNEQFF. The DNA of the CDR3 is TGCGCCAGCAGCCGGGGACAGGGCGGCTACAATGAGCAGTTCTTC.

This clonotype has a handful of counts. DNA of the CDR3: TGTGCCAGCAGCCTTTTTCCGGGACTAGCGGGGGGGGAGCAGTTCTTC. The encoded protein is CASSLFPGLAGGEQFF. This chain uses TRBV7-2 with TRBJ2-1; 16 bases fit TRBD2. CDR1 and CDR2 from the germline V gene are SGHTA and FQGNSA. The CDR3 runs to 16 residues. J gave up 10 bases and V 5 bases, and 8 bases lay outside the gene matches.

J is TRBJ2-2 and V is TRBV24-1; 9 nucleotides align to TRBD1. Germline V lookup: CDR1 KGHDR, CDR2 SFDVKD. The V gene end was trimmed by 4 bases and the J gene end by 5 bases; junction bases not matched to a gene: 7. This CDR3 comprises 16 residues. CDR3 sequence (DNA): TGTGCCACCAGTGACGCCGGGACAGGGCGGACCGGGGAGCTGTTTTTT. This sequence encodes CATSDAGTGRTGELFF.

This clonotype was observed a few times. This chain links TRBV12-3 or TRBV12-4 with TRBJ1-5, with TRBD1 as a possible D gene (6 bases). The ends were cut back, 6 bases at V and 3 bases at J, with 18 bases in the middle. The CDR3 has 16 residues. CDR3 amino acids: CASSPQTGRPNQPQHF. As DNA, the CDR3 is TGTGCCAGCAGCCCCCAAACAGGGAGACCCAATCAGCCCCAGCATTTT.